The 21 T cell receptor beta chains presented below share a single source sample, sequenced in a study of T cells in Graves' hyperthyroidism and ophthalmopathy. RNA transcripts yielded amplified TCR beta CDR3 regions. TCR CDR3 underwent first-round RT-PCR with the HTBI primer set. MiXCR, applied by TCRdb to the multiplex PCR reads, yields one record per CDR3 protein. The sample holds 450,000 to 600,000 distinct CDR3 sequences; 15% to 20% are singletons and the top ten take over 45%. What was sequenced was blood. The receptors originated from a man aged 40-49 years with Graves' ophthalmopathy.

A few counts support this clonotype. The chain has TRBV12-3 or TRBV12-4 and TRBJ2-5; D perhaps matches TRBD2 (5 bases). The CDR3 covers 13 residues. V was shortened by 5 bases and J by 7 bases, with 14 bases between the two germline ends. CDR3 in amino acids: CASSRTSEGTQYF. CDR3 nucleotides: TGTGCCAGCAGTCGCACCTCCGAGGGGACCCAGTACTTC.

There are a few counts of this clonotype. V is TRBV5-1 and J is TRBJ2-1; 9 nucleotides line up with TRBD2. The V gene end was trimmed by 1 base and the J gene end by 2 bases; junction bases not matched to a gene: 4. Per germline, CDR1 SGHRS and CDR2 YFSETQ. This CDR3 is 16 amino acids long. In DNA form, the CDR3 reads TGCGCCAGCAGCTTGTACCTAGCGGGACCCTACAATGAGCAGTTCTTC. Protein: CASSLYLAGPYNEQFF. The entire variable domain, with the rest obtained from reference TRBV5-1 and TRBJ2-1, is as follows: KAGVTQTPRYLIKTRGQQVTLSCSPISGHRSVSWYQQTPGQGLQFLFEYFSETQRNKGNFPGRFSGRQFSNSRSEMNVSTLELGDSALYLCASSLYLAGPYNEQFFGPGTRLTVL.

At least ten counts were recorded for this clonotype. The chain employs TRBV27 and TRBJ2-7; no firm D call. The CDR3 spans 14 residues. Germline-derived CDR1 and CDR2 are MNHEY and SMNVEV (reference sequence). The V end lost 3 bases, the J end lost 3 bases, and 12 bases lay between the germline ends. The CDR3 here is CASSLRRKDYEQYF. DNA for the CDR3: TGTGCCAGCAGTTTGCGCAGGAAGGACTACGAGCAGTACTTC.

The chain joins TRBV12-3 or TRBV12-4 to TRBJ2-1; TRBD2 aligns across 8 bases. The CDR3 has 16 residues. V lost 2 bases to trimming and J lost 4 bases; unmatched junction nucleotides: 7. In DNA form, the CDR3 reads TGTGCCAGCAGTTTACTAACGGGGGGGGCGTACAATGAGCAGTTCTTC. This sequence encodes CASSLLTGGAYNEQFF.

The rearrangement joins TRBV3-1 to TRBJ2-7, with D perhaps TRBD2 (6 bases). This CDR3 region has 13 residues. CDR1 and CDR2 from the germline V gene are LGHDT and YNNKEL (reference sequence). With 1 base removed from V and 3 bases from J, the gap between germline ends came to 7 bases. CDR3 in DNA: TGTGCCAGCAGCCAAGGGACTAACTACGAGCAGTACTTC. Translating it yields CASSQGTNYEQYF.

Ten or more counts support this clonotype. The chain has TRBV11-1 and TRBJ2-1, with D perhaps given as TRBD1 or TRBD2 (5 bases each). The CDR3 contains 18 residues. CDR1 SGHAT and CDR2 FQDESV come from the germline V gene (reference sequence). V shed 0 bases and J shed 9 bases, with 24 bases lying between them. The CDR3 reads CASSLARWGSRRSGEQFF. DNA of the CDR3: TGTGCCAGCAGCTTAGCCCGTTGGGGGTCCAGGAGAAGCGGTGAGCAGTTCTTC. Full variable domain (rest looked up from reference TRBV11-1 and TRBJ2-1): EAEVAQSPRYKITEKSQAVAFWCDPISGHATLYWYRQILGQGPELLVQFQDESVVDDSQLPKDRFSAERLKGVDSTLKIQPAELGDSAMYLCASSLARWGSRRSGEQFFGPGTRLTVL.

On this clonotype itself: A much more abundant neighbour one base away suggests this may be a read error. This chain links TRBV7-9 with TRBJ2-7; D unclear. CDR3 length equals 16 residues. V lost 10 bases and J 1 base, leaving 23 bases between the germline ends. Per the germline V gene, CDR1 is SEHNR and CDR2 is FQNEAQ (reference sequence). The CDR3 bases are TGTGCCATCAGTAAGGGCCAGGAGCGTCGATCCTACGAGCAGTACTTC. It specifies CAISKGQERRSYEQYF. The whole variable domain, filled in from reference TRBV7-9 and TRBJ2-7, reads DTGVSQNPRHKITKRGQNVTFRCDPISEHNRLYWYRQTLGQGPEFLTYFQNEAQLEKSRLLSDRFSAERPKGSFSTLEIQRTEQGDSAMYLCAISKGQERRSYEQYFGPGTRLTVT.

This clonotype was counted only a few times. The J gene is TRBJ1-2, the V gene TRBV6-1; D call uncertain. The CDR3 loop spans 13 amino acids. CDR1 MNHNS and CDR2 SASEGT come from the germline V gene. Trimming pared 3 bases from V and 8 bases from J, leaving 13 bases between. CDR3 nucleotide sequence: TGTGCCAGCAGTGACGGCCTTCGAGGCGGCTACACCTTC. Residues: CASSDGLRGGYTF.

Only a few counts were recorded for this clonotype. The V call is TRBV9, the J call TRBJ2-7; 7 nucleotides agree with TRBD1. The V gene end was trimmed by 4 bases and the J gene end by 4 bases; junction bases not matched to a gene: 8. Per germline, CDR1 SGDLS and CDR2 YYNGEE. The CDR3 runs 14 residues. This CDR3 is CASSPPGTAYEQYF. Written as DNA, the CDR3 is TGTGCCAGCAGCCCCCCCGGGACAGCTTACGAGCAGTACTTC.

This clonotype has at least ten counts. This chain links TRBV5-1 with TRBJ2-5; TRBD2 agrees at 8 bases. CDR1 SGHRS and CDR2 YFSETQ come from the germline V gene. V trimming: 3 bases; J trimming: 4 bases; junction bases outside the gene matches: 2. CDR3 size: 13 residues. CDR3 sequence: CASSSGGAETQYF. CDR3 DNA sequence: TGCGCCAGCAGCTCCGGGGGGGCAGAGACCCAGTACTTC. The full variable domain, with the rest looked up from reference TRBV5-1 and TRBJ2-5, is KAGVTQTPRYLIKTRGQQVTLSCSPISGHRSVSWYQQTPGQGLQFLFEYFSETQRNKGNFPGRFSGRQFSNSRSEMNVSTLELGDSALYLCASSSGGAETQYFGPGTRLLVL.

The chain uses TRBV20-1 and TRBJ2-3, with 7 bases aligning to TRBD2. The CDR3 sequence is 18 residues long. In germline, CDR1 is DFQATT, CDR2 SNEGSKA (reference sequence). The V segment lost 6 bases and the J segment 0 bases; nucleotides outside the gene matches: 18. CDR3: CSATGGRGAASSTDTQYF. CDR3 nucleotides: TGCAGTGCCACCGGGGGGAGGGGCGCTGCCTCTAGCACAGATACGCAGTATTTT.

The chain is built from TRBV5-1 and TRBJ2-3; D gene ambiguous. Looked up from germline, CDR1 is SGHRS and CDR2 is YFSETQ. CDR3 length equals 12 residues. Trimming took 3 bases from V and 2 from J, leaving 4 bases between them. CDR3 coding DNA: TGCGCCAGCAGCTATCCCACAGATACGCAGTATTTT. Translating it yields CASSYPTDTQYF.

CDR3 residues: CAISEGLAGGNEQFF. CDR3 DNA: TGTGCCATCAGTGAGGGACTAGCGGGGGGCAATGAGCAGTTCTTC. This chain links TRBV10-3 with TRBJ2-1; 14 positions agree with TRBD2. The ends lost 2 bases at V and 6 bases at J; junction bases unmatched: 0. Germline V gene lookup returns CDR1 ENHRY and CDR2 SYGVKD. This CDR3 has 15 residues.

This chain uses TRBV10-3 with TRBJ2-1; weak D call: TRBD2 (6 bases). Germline values: CDR1 ENHRY, CDR2 SYGVKD. The CDR3 length is 13 residues. V lost 7 bases and J lost 7, with 14 bases in between. CDR3 in DNA: TGTGCCATCAAGGACTACGTTATGAATGAGCAGTTCTTC. This codes for CAIKDYVMNEQFF.

This clonotype was observed a handful of times. V is TRBV6-5 and J is TRBJ2-7; the match to TRBD1 covers 9 bases. CDR1 is MNHEY and CDR2 is SVGAGI in the germline V gene. Trimming at V came to 0 bases and at J to 3 bases, leaving 6 bases not matched to a gene. The CDR3 length is 16 residues. DNA for the CDR3: TGTGCCAGCAGTTACTCGAGGTCGGGACAGGGCTACGAGCAGTACTTC. It translates to CASSYSRSGQGYEQYF.

This clonotype appeared a few times. The chain has TRBV19 and TRBJ1-5; no clear D. V lost 5 bases and J 1 base, leaving 12 bases between the germline ends. The CDR3 is made up of 15 amino acids. The germline V gene encodes CDR1 LNHDA and CDR2 SQIVND (reference sequence). The CDR3 sequence: CASSPLEPSNQPQHF. The CDR3 DNA follows: TGTGCCAGTAGTCCCTTGGAGCCGAGCAATCAGCCCCAGCATTTT.

A few counts support this clonotype. This rearrangement joins TRBV7-3 to TRBJ2-7, with a weak D call TRBD2 (5 bases). CDR1 and CDR2 (germline): SGHTA, FQGTGA. Trimming pared 5 bases from V and 3 bases from J, leaving 17 bases between. This CDR3 region has 15 residues. CDR3 sequence reads: CASSAKSNRGYEQYF. The CDR3, as DNA: TGTGCCAGCAGCGCAAAATCAAACCGGGGCTACGAGCAGTACTTC.

This clonotype has more than one count but fewer than ten. The junction departs from the called germline gene at one end, perhaps through a read error. This chain joins TRBV5-4 and TRBJ1-1, with D perhaps TRBD1 (6 bases). The CDR3 has 14 residues. Germline V gene data show CDR1 as SGHNT and CDR2 as YYREEE (reference sequence). The CDR3 DNA sequence: TGTGCCAGCAGATTGGCAGGGGTAGAGACTGAAGCTTTCTTT. This encodes CASRLAGVETEAFF.

The V and J genes are TRBV25-1 and TRBJ1-5, with D possibly being TRBD1 (5 bases). V was cut by 2 bases and J by 1 base, with 6 bases left in between. Germline V gene data show CDR1 as MGHDK and CDR2 as SYGVNS. The CDR3 totals 14 residues. The CDR3 bases are TGTGCCAGCAGTGAACGACAGAGCAATCAGCCCCAGCATTTT. It specifies CASSERQSNQPQHF.

The chain employs TRBV9 and TRBJ2-1; D is unresolved. The CDR3 has 12 residues. The V end lost 4 bases, the J end lost 10 bases, and 12 bases lay between the germline ends. Germline lookup yields CDR1 SGDLS and CDR2 YYNGEE. CDR3 in DNA: TGTGCCAGCAGCCCCCTTGGAGCGGAGCAGTTCTTC. Translation gives CASSPLGAEQFF.

There are many counts of this clonotype. The chain recombines TRBV28 with TRBJ2-7; 7 bases are a match to TRBD2. The CDR3 consists of 12 residues. The V gene end was trimmed by 7 bases and the J gene end by 7 bases; junction bases not matched to a gene: 7. The germline gives CDR1 MDHEN, CDR2 SYDVKM. The CDR3 here is CASTEGGKEQYF. The CDR3 coding sequence is TGTGCCAGCACGGAGGGAGGGAAGGAGCAGTACTTC.